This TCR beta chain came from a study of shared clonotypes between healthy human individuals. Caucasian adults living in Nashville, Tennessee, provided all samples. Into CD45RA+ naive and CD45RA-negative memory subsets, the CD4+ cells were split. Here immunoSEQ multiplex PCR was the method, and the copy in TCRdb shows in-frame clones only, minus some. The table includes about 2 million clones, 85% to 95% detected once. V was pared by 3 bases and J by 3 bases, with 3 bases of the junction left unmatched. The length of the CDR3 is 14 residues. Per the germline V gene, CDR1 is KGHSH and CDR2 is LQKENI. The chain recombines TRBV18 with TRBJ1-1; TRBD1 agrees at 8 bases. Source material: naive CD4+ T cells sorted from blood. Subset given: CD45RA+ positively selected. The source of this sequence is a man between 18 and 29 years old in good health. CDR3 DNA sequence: TGTGCCAGCTCACCTATACAGGGGGACACTGAAGCTTTCTTT. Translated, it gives CASSPIQGDTEAFF.